This T cell receptor (beta chain) was captured in a study of cytomegalovirus exposure and HLA in healthy donors. Overall study findings and caveats: As a later analysis revealed, the rate of TCR association differed by HLA locus, with DRB1 most and HLA-C fewest. CMV serostatus was the sole immune exposure information available. In a later analysis, V- and J-gene trimming of beta chains associated with a DCLRE1C missense variant, replicated independently. In vitro checks showed that three CMV-associated chains really do target CMV antigens.

With 60 Vbeta and 13 Jbeta primers, the PCR was carried out. The repertoire was sequenced with immunoSEQ multiplex PCR; TCRdb's copy has only in-frame clones and lacks some. Counted here are some 90,000 clones, around 80% occurring once; the ten biggest clones make up 20% to 30%. From germline, CDR1 is SNHLY and CDR2 FYNNEI. The V gene lost 6 bases and the J gene lost 3 bases, with 12 bases spanning the gap. The CDR3 runs 14 residues. As concerns this clone: Its antigen is not known.

The TCR comes from a woman between 50 and 59 years old in good health and CMV-seropositive. J is TRBJ2-1 and V is TRBV2; possible D gene TRBD2, 6 bases. The specimen was PBMCs. CDR3 protein: CASRGRDFYNEQFF. The CDR3 nucleotides are TGTGCCAGCAGGGGACGGGACTTCTACAATGAGCAGTTCTTC.